A single T cell receptor beta chain is shown here with its context. Its antigen is unknown. CDR3 length: 12 amino acids. Trimming removed 0 bases at V and 12 bases at J, with 14 bases between. CDR1 and CDR2 from the germline V gene are SQVTM and ANQGSEA. The draw of peripheral blood yielded 8.5 to 10 milliliters from each donor. Total RNA, at least 6 micrograms per sample, came from PBMCs. This sample is part of a study of blood T cells in healthy people across ages. Study-wide points: A greater number of naive CD4+ cells and higher diversity distinguished long-lived donors from aged donors.

A second PCR, run for roughly 7 to 12 cycles, used a sample-barcoded 5' primer plus a J-beta primer mix. Via MiXCR, TCRdb re-called the 5' RACE reads, giving one row per CDR3 protein. The table includes fewer than 900,000 distinct CDR3 sequences, 35% to 45% detected once. The specimen sequenced was blood. This sequence originates from a woman aged 55-70 years in good health. The rearrangement joins TRBV29-1 to TRBJ1-1, with D hard to call. The CDR3 region is CSVEDTAPRPFF. Here the CDR3 DNA reads TGCAGCGTTGAAGATACCGCCCCCCGTCCTTTCTTT.